This paragraph reports one TCR beta chain. V shed 3 bases, J shed 6 bases, and the junction held 0 bases outside the gene matches. CDR1 SGDLS and CDR2 YYNGEE come from the germline V gene. The length of the CDR3 is 12 residues. Participants had their cohort set by participant-reported clinical history. These data come from a study of blood T cell repertoires in COVID-19. Original processing notes: Estimated nucleated cell counts came from reference gene primer amplification. Libraries were prepared by immunoSEQ multiplex PCR; TCRdb keeps only in-frame clonotypes and omits some of them. V, J and clone size are those of that table, while D and trimming were read from the DNA. The sample consists of around 300,000 clones, roughly nine tenths of them appearing once.

This TCR was sampled from a woman in her 30s who had recovered from COVID-19. The material sequenced was PBMCs or T cells enriched from blood (not recorded which). The V call is TRBV9, the J call TRBJ2-7, with TRBD1 matching over 10 bases. Written as DNA, the CDR3 is TGTGCCAGCAGCGGGACAGGGGGCGAGCAGTACTTC. Encoded protein: CASSGTGGEQYF. The full variable domain, with the rest looked up from reference TRBV9 and TRBJ2-7, is DSGVTQTPKHLITATGQRVTLRCSPRSGDLSVYWYQQSLDQGLQFLIQYYNGEERAKGNILERFSAQQFPDLHSELNLSSLELGDSALYFCASSGTGGEQYFGPGTRLTVT.